This entry lists 32 T cell receptor beta chains sequenced from one sample in a study of regulatory T cells in long-lasting Graves disease. Libraries of TCR beta came from iRepertoire HTBI primers plus Arm-PCR of CDR3 regions. TCRdb recomputed calls from the multiplex PCR reads with MiXCR, one row per CDR3 protein. The data show roughly 450,000 distinct CDR3 sequences, less than 25% seen once. Indicated time point: persistent/refractory GD, antithyroid drugs over 5 years with positive TRAb. Scientists built the TCR library using RNA that was extracted from PBMCs. Sequenced here: peripheral blood mononuclear cells (PBMCs), sampled when the disease was refractory, from a patient treated with antithyroid drugs. All receptors come from a female donor with Graves disease.

V is TRBV29-1 and J is TRBJ2-3; TRBD1 or TRBD2 may be the D gene (5 bases each). CDR3 length equals 14 residues. The ends were cut back, 8 bases at V and 4 bases at J, with 19 bases in the middle. CDR1 and CDR2 (germline): SQVTM, ANQGSEA. The CDR3 DNA reads as TGCAGCCTCTCGTGGGGGAGTGGGGCAGATACGCAGTATTTT. This gives the protein CSLSWGSGADTQYF.

Concerning this clonotype: This likely reflects a read error, since a far larger clone is one base away. The chain recombines TRBV6-2 or TRBV6-3 with TRBJ1-1, with TRBD1 as a possible D gene (5 bases). The CDR3 is 14 residues long. Germline CDR1 MNHEY, CDR2 SVGEGT. Trimming took 5 bases from V and 1 from J, leaving 11 bases between them. The chain's CDR3 is CASSHGGGNTEAFF. CDR3 nucleotide sequence: TGTGCCAGCAGTCACGGGGGAGGGAACACTGAAGCTTTCTTT.

This chain uses TRBV29-1 with TRBJ2-3; 14 nucleotides align to TRBD2. The CDR3 length is 18 residues. The ends lost 6 bases at V and 4 bases at J; junction bases unmatched: 15. Germline V gene lookup returns CDR1 SQVTM and CDR2 ANQGSEA. CDR3 amino acids: CSVEKYGLAGGFADTQYF. The DNA for the CDR3 is TGCAGCGTAGAAAAATACGGACTAGCGGGAGGTTTCGCAGATACGCAGTATTTT.

A word on this clonotype: Just one base apart from a much larger clone, this may be a read error. The V call is TRBV28, the J call TRBJ1-2, with D hard to call. V lost 7 bases and J lost 3, with 15 bases in between. Germline-derived CDR1 and CDR2 are MDHEN and SYDVKM. The CDR3 contains 14 residues. The CDR3 protein is CASKGGPWDYGYTF. The CDR3 DNA reads as TGTGCCAGCAAGGGAGGGCCTTGGGACTATGGCTACACCTTC.

This clonotype showed up many times. The chain recombines TRBV27 with TRBJ1-2, with TRBD1 matching over 8 bases. The CDR3 length is 15 residues. Germline V gives CDR1 MNHEY, CDR2 SMNVEV (reference sequence). V dropped 1 base and J dropped 4; count of bases not matched to a gene: 5. The CDR3 DNA sequence: TGTGCCAGCAGTTTATATCCCGGACAGGGCTATGGCTACACCTTC. This translates into CASSLYPGQGYGYTF.

This clonotype was observed a few times. V usage is TRBV30 and J usage is TRBJ1-1, with TRBD1 as a possible D gene (6 bases). The germline gives CDR1 GTSNPN, CDR2 SVGIG (reference sequence). V was trimmed by 2 bases and J by 4 bases, leaving 8 bases between them. The CDR3 loop spans 12 amino acids. The DNA for the CDR3 is TGTGCCTGGAGTCCAGGGGCCACTGAAGCTTTCTTT. Its translation is CAWSPGATEAFF.

The V call is TRBV11-2, the J call TRBJ2-1; D call uncertain. Trimming removed 5 bases from V and 8 bases from J, with 16 bases in between. Germline V lookup: CDR1 SGHAT, CDR2 FQNNGV. The CDR3 contains 14 residues. The CDR3 DNA follows: TGTGCCAGCAGCCGCAGTTGGACCTTCGATGAGCAGTTCTTC. Translating gives CASSRSWTFDEQFF. Variable domain in full (rest from reference TRBV11-2 and TRBJ2-1): EAGVAQSPRYKIIEKRQSVAFWCNPISGHATLYWYQQILGQGPKLLIQFQNNGVVDDSQLPKDRFSAERLKGVDSTLKIQPAKLEDSAVYLCASSRSWTFDEQFFGPGTRLTVL.

This clonotype was counted ten times or more. The chain employs TRBV6-1 and TRBJ2-7; tentatively, D is TRBD2 (6 bases). Trimming removed 7 bases at V and 0 bases at J, with 10 bases between. CDR3 length equals 13 residues. Germline values: CDR1 MNHNS, CDR2 SASEGT. The CDR3 reads CASTPGSSYEQYF. The CDR3 nucleotides are TGTGCCAGCACCCCCGGGAGCTCCTACGAGCAGTACTTC.

The chain combines TRBV20-1 with TRBJ1-6, with D possibly matching TRBD1 (5 bases). This CDR3 region has 14 residues. CDR1 and CDR2 (germline): DFQATT, SNEGSKA (reference sequence). V lost 6 bases and J lost 0, with 9 bases in between. The CDR3 sequence: CSARQNSYNSPLHF. In DNA form, the CDR3 reads TGCAGTGCCCGACAGAACTCCTATAATTCACCCCTCCACTTT.

In its sample, this clonotype was seen a few times. CDR3 nucleotides: TGTGCCATCAGGGACAGGGGCAATCAGCCCCAGCATTTT. As protein: CAIRDRGNQPQHF. The chain combines TRBV10-3 with TRBJ1-5; 8 bases map to TRBD1. Germline V gene data show CDR1 as ENHRY and CDR2 as SYGVKD. J gave up 2 bases and V 6 bases, and 0 bases lay outside the gene matches. The CDR3 has 13 amino acids.

The chain uses TRBV30 and TRBJ2-7; 7 positions agree with TRBD2. Germline CDR1 is GTSNPN and CDR2 is SVGIG (reference sequence). V dropped 2 bases and J dropped 6; count of bases not matched to a gene: 7. This CDR3 spans 13 amino acids. Here the CDR3 reads CAWSRGLVLEQYF. Here the CDR3 DNA reads TGTGCCTGGAGTCGTGGACTAGTACTCGAGCAGTACTTC.

This clonotype occurred a few times. The rearrangement joins TRBV12-3 or TRBV12-4 to TRBJ1-3, with D unresolved. The CDR3 covers 17 residues. V was cut by 0 bases and J by 1 base, with 13 bases left in between. Written as DNA, the CDR3 is TGTGCCAGCAGTTTAGCTCTCGGCGGCTCTTCTGGAAACACCATATATTTT. Its protein product is CASSLALGGSSGNTIYF.

V gene TRBV4-3 combines with J gene TRBJ1-1; tentatively, D is TRBD1 (6 bases). Germline V lookup: CDR1 LGHNA, CDR2 YSLEER. The CDR3 sequence is 15 residues long. The V gene lost 0 bases and the J gene lost 6 bases, with 14 bases spanning the gap. The CDR3 nucleotides are TGCGCCAGCAGCCAAGACAGGGGTACTGTCCCTGAAGCTTTCTTT. This translates into CASSQDRGTVPEAFF.

This clonotype was recorded at least ten times. The chain employs TRBV5-1 and TRBJ1-1; no clear D gene. CDR1 SGHRS and CDR2 YFSETQ come from the germline V gene. Trimming removed 0 bases at V and 1 base at J, with 10 bases between. This CDR3 has 15 residues. The CDR3 DNA sequence: TGCGCCAGCAGCTTGGATTGGGGTTCGAACACTGAAGCTTTCTTT. Its translation: CASSLDWGSNTEAFF.

The rearrangement joins TRBV20-1 to TRBJ1-6; TRBD1 agrees at 8 bases. The V gene end was trimmed by 2 bases and the J gene end by 9 bases; junction bases not matched to a gene: 9. Looked up from germline, CDR1 is DFQATT and CDR2 is SNEGSKA (reference sequence). The CDR3 is 15 amino acids. The CDR3 DNA sequence: TGCAGTGCTAGACCTAAATTTCAGGGGGCTTCACCCCTCCACTTT. It codes for CSARPKFQGASPLHF.

The gene calls are TRBV6-5 and TRBJ1-5, with D hard to call. From germline, CDR1 is MNHEY and CDR2 SVGAGI. The CDR3 is 13 amino acids. Trimming removed 2 bases from V and 5 bases from J, with 7 bases in between. CDR3 region: CASSYRADQPQHF. DNA for the CDR3: TGTGCCAGCAGTTACAGGGCGGATCAGCCCCAGCATTTT.

This clonotype showed up just a few times. The rearrangement links TRBV5-1 to TRBJ2-1, with TRBD2 as a possible D gene (7 bases). With 4 bases removed from V and 2 bases from J, the gap between germline ends came to 19 bases. The CDR3 length is 17 residues. Germline-derived CDR1 and CDR2 are SGHRS and YFSETQ. CDR3 bases: TGCGCCAGCAGCGGCAACCCGGGGGGCAGACCCTACAATGAGCAGTTCTTC. Amino acids: CASSGNPGGRPYNEQFF.

This clonotype has more than one count but fewer than ten. This chain connects TRBV7-9 to TRBJ1-1; D gene uncertain. V was trimmed by 5 bases and J by 8 bases, leaving 18 bases between them. Germline V lookup: CDR1 SEHNR, CDR2 FQNEAQ (reference sequence). The CDR3 sequence is 14 residues long. Here the CDR3 DNA reads TGTGCCAGCAGCCAATCGACCAGAATAAAAGAAGCTTTCTTT. Encoded protein: CASSQSTRIKEAFF.

This clonotype was detected a few times. The V gene is TRBV20-1, the J gene TRBJ1-1; no definite D call. This CDR3 has 13 amino acids. Between the trimmed V and J ends, which lost 1 base and 6 bases, there was a span of 12 bases. Germline V gene sequence: CDR1 DFQATT, CDR2 SNEGSKA (reference sequence). CDR3 nucleotides: TGCAGTGCTAGAGCCCTTTCGCTGGCTGAAGCTTTCTTT. The encoded protein is CSARALSLAEAFF.

This clonotype was recorded a few times. The CDR3 is CASSLAGGVYNEQFF. The CDR3 DNA reads as TGTGCCAGCAGCTTGGCGGGGGGAGTCTACAATGAGCAGTTCTTC. This rearrangement joins TRBV5-6 to TRBJ2-1, with 7 positions matching TRBD2. The V and J ends lost 0 bases and 3 bases, in that order; junction bases with no gene match: 3. CDR1 SGHDT and CDR2 YYEEEE come from the germline V gene. The CDR3 extends over 15 amino acids. The whole variable domain, remainder taken from reference TRBV5-6 and TRBJ2-1, is DAGVTQSPTHLIKTRGQQVTLRCSPKSGHDTVSWYQQALGQGPQFIFQYYEEEERQRGNFPDRFSGHQFPNYSSELNVNALLLGDSALYLCASSLAGGVYNEQFFGPGTRLTVL.

This clonotype was seen at least ten times. The chain recombines TRBV20-1 with TRBJ1-4; D not certain. Germline CDR1 and CDR2: DFQATT and SNEGSKA (reference sequence). CDR3 length equals 11 residues. Trimming pared 6 bases from V and 5 bases from J, leaving 7 bases between. The CDR3 spells CSARRNEKLFF. CDR3 coding DNA: TGCAGTGCCCGAAGGAATGAAAAACTGTTTTTT.

The table lists this clonotype with a few counts. This rearrangement joins TRBV7-8 to TRBJ2-2; D unclear. CDR3 size: 16 residues. The germline V gene encodes CDR1 SGHVS and CDR2 FQNEAQ. V lost 3 bases and J 4 bases, leaving 15 bases between the germline ends. The CDR3 is CASSLNRERVTGELFF. In nucleotides, the CDR3 is TGTGCCAGCAGCTTGAACAGAGAAAGAGTCACCGGGGAGCTGTTTTTT.

This clonotype appeared a few times. The chain links TRBV25-1 to TRBJ1-1; D not certain. The germline CDR1 and CDR2 sequences are MGHDK and SYGVNS. V was trimmed by 1 base and J by 0 bases, leaving 9 bases between them. The CDR3 runs 15 residues. The CDR3 sequence is CASSESRKVNTEAFF. For the CDR3, the DNA is TGTGCCAGCAGTGAATCCCGAAAAGTGAACACTGAAGCTTTCTTT.

This clonotype was seen at least ten times. The chain is built from TRBV29-1 and TRBJ2-5; 7 positions agree with TRBD1. Germline CDR1 SQVTM, CDR2 ANQGSEA. V was pared by 2 bases and J by 9 bases, with 3 bases of the junction left unmatched. This CDR3 has 11 amino acids. The CDR3 region has the DNA TGCAGCGTTGAACTCACAGGGGCCCAGTACTTC. This sequence encodes CSVELTGAQYF.

This clonotype was recorded at least ten times. The V call is TRBV20-1, the J call TRBJ1-2, with D unresolved. The germline V gene has CDR1 DFQATT and CDR2 SNEGSKA (reference sequence). The CDR3 has 11 amino acids. With 3 bases removed from V and 8 bases from J, the gap between germline ends came to 10 bases. For the CDR3, the DNA is TGCAGTGCTAGTGTAAGGACGGGCTACACCTTC. Translating gives CSASVRTGYTF.

V gene TRBV5-6 combines with J gene TRBJ1-3, with D unclear. Per germline, CDR1 SGHDT and CDR2 YYEEEE. V was clipped by 3 bases and J by 0 bases, with 7 bases between them. This CDR3 is 14 amino acids long. The CDR3 region is CASSWRGSGNTIYF. Here the CDR3 DNA reads TGTGCCAGCAGCTGGAGAGGCTCTGGAAACACCATATATTTT. Full variable domain (remainder filled in from reference TRBV5-6 and TRBJ1-3): DAGVTQSPTHLIKTRGQQVTLRCSPKSGHDTVSWYQQALGQGPQFIFQYYEEEERQRGNFPDRFSGHQFPNYSSELNVNALLLGDSALYLCASSWRGSGNTIYFGEGSWLTVV.

The chain employs TRBV19 and TRBJ1-1; unclear D gene. The V gene lost 3 bases and the J gene lost 3 bases, with 8 bases spanning the gap. CDR1 is LNHDA, CDR2 SQIVND, per germline (reference sequence). The CDR3 extends over 13 amino acids. CDR3 in amino acids: CASSMNTDTEAFF. CDR3 nucleotides: TGTGCCAGTAGTATGAATACCGACACTGAAGCTTTCTTT.

The chain joins TRBV6-1 to TRBJ1-2; TRBD1 is a possible D gene (5 bases). Germline V CDR1 and CDR2: MNHNS, SASEGT. The CDR3 is 15 residues long. Trimming stripped 4 bases from V and 2 bases from J, with 14 bases between. The CDR3 region has the DNA TGTGCCAGCAGTGGAAGGGGACCGGGAAACTATGGCTACACCTTC. Amino acids: CASSGRGPGNYGYTF.

In its sample, this clonotype was seen many times. J is TRBJ1-5 and V is TRBV28, with D unclear. Trimming shortened V by 6 bases and J by 6 bases, and 9 bases separated the two germline ends. The CDR3 covers 12 residues. Germline-derived CDR1 and CDR2 are MDHEN and SYDVKM. The DNA for the CDR3 is TGTGCCAGCAGAACTTTGGCTCAGCCCCAGCATTTT. It encodes CASRTLAQPQHF. The variable domain in full, with the rest retrieved from reference TRBV28 and TRBJ1-5, is DVKVTQSSRYLVKRTGEKVFLECVQDMDHENMFWYRQDPGLGLRLIYFSYDVKMKEKGDIPEGYSVSREKKERFSLILESASTNQTSMYLCASRTLAQPQHFGDGTRLSIL.

The table lists this clonotype with many counts. The chain employs TRBV6-2 or TRBV6-3 and TRBJ2-7; 10 nucleotides match TRBD2. The trim removed 5 bases at V and 3 bases at J, leaving 13 bases unmatched. Per germline, CDR1 MNHEY and CDR2 SVGEGT. The CDR3 has 17 residues. For the CDR3, the DNA is TGTGCCAGCAGTGAGGGACCACCGGGACTAGCGAGCTACGAGCAGTACTTC. It encodes CASSEGPPGLASYEQYF.

This clonotype was detected only a few times. One end of the junction is discordant with germline, which a read error may explain. The rearrangement links TRBV20-1 to TRBJ2-1, with D uncertain. Germline CDR1 reads DFQATT; CDR2 reads SNEGSKA (reference sequence). The CDR3 has 12 residues. In nucleotides, the CDR3 is TGCAGTGCCATTAGCTTCTACGATGAGCAGTTCTTC. Amino acids: CSAISFYDEQFF.

Concerning this clonotype: A read error may explain this, as a much larger clone is one base away. The chain carries TRBV5-1 and TRBJ2-2; 9 bases fit TRBD1. V shed 4 bases, J shed 1 base, and the junction held 2 bases outside the gene matches. Germline V gene data show CDR1 as SGHRS and CDR2 as YFSETQ. The CDR3 covers 15 residues. CDR3 nucleotide sequence: TGCGCCAGCAGCCGGGACAGGGTGAACACCGGGGAGCTGTTTTTT. It encodes CASSRDRVNTGELFF.